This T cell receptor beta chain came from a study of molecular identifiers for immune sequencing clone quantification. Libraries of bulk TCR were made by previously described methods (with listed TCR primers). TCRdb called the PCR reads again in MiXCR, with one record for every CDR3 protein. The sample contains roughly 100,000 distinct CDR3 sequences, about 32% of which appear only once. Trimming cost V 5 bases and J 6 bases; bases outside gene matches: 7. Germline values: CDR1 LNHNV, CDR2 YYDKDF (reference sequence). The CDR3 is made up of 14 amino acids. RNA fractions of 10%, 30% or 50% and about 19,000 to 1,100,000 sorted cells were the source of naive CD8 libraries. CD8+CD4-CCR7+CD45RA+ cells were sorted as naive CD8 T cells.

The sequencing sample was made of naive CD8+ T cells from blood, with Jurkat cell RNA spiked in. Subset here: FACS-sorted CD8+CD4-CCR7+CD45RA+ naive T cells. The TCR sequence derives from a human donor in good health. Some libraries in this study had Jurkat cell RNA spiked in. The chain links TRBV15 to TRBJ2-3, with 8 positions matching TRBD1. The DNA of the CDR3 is TGTGCCACCAGCGACAACAGGGGGAGGGATACGCAGTATTTT. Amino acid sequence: CATSDNRGRDTQYF. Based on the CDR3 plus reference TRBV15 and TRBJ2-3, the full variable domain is DAMVIQNPRYQVTQFGKPVTLSCSQTLNHNVMYWYQQKSSQAPKLLFHYYDKDFNNEADTPDNFQSRRPNTSFCFLDIRSPGLGDTAMYLCATSDNRGRDTQYFGPGTRLTVL.